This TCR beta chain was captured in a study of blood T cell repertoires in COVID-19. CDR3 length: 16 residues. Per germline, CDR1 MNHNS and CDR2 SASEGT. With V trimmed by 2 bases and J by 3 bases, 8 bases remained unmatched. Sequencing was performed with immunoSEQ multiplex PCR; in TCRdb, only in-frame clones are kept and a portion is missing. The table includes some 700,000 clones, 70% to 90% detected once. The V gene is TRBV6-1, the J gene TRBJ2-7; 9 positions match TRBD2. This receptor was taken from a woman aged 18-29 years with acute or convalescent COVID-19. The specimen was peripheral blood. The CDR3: CASSERGSGGFYEQYF. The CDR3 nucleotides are TGTGCCAGCAGTGAACGGGGTAGCGGGGGATTCTACGAGCAGTACTTC.